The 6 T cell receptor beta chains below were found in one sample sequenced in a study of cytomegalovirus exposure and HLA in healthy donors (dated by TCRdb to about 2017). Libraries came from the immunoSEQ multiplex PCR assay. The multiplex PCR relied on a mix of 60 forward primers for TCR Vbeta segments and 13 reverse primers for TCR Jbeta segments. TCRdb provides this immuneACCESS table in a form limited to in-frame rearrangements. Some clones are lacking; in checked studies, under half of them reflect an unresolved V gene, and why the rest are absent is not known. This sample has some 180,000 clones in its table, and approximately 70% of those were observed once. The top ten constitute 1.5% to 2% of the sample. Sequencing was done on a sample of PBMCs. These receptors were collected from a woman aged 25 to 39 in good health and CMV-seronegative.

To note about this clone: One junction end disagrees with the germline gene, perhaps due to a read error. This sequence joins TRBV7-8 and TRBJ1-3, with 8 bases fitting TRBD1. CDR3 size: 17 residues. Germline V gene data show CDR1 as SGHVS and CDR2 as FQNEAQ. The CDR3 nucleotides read TGTGCCATCAGCTTATGGGGCCAGGGGGCAGTTGGAAACACCATATATTTT. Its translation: CAISLWGQGAVGNTIYF.

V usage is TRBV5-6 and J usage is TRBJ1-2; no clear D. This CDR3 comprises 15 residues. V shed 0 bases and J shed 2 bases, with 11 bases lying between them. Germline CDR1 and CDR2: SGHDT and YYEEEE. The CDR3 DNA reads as TGTGCCAGCAGCTTGGGGGGAGGACTCAACTATGGCTACACCTTC. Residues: CASSLGGGLNYGYTF.

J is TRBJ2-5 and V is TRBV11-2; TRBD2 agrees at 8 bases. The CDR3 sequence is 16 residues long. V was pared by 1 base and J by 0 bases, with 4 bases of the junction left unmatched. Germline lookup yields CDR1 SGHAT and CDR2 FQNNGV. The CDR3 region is CASSLGGGGYQETQYF. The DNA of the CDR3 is TGTGCCAGCAGCTTAGGTGGCGGGGGGTACCAAGAGACCCAGTACTTC. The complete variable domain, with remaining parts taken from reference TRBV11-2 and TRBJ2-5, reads EAGVAQSPRYKIIEKRQSVAFWCNPISGHATLYWYQQILGQGPKLLIQFQNNGVVDDSQLPKDRFSAERLKGVDSTLKIQPAKLEDSAVYLCASSLGGGGYQETQYFGPGTRLLVL.

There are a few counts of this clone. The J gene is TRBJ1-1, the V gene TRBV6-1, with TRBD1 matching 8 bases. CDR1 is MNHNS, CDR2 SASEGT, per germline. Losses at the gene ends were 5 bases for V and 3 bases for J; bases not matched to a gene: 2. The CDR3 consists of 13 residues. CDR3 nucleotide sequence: TGTGCCAGCAGTTCGACAGGGGACACTGAAGCTTTCTTT. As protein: CASSSTGDTEAFF.

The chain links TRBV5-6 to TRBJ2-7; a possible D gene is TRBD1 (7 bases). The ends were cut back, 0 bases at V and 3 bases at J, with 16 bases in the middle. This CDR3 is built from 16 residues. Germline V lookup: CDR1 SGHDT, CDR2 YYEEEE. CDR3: CASSLGLDREDYEQYF. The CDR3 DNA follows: TGTGCCAGCAGCTTGGGGCTTGACAGGGAGGACTACGAGCAGTACTTC.

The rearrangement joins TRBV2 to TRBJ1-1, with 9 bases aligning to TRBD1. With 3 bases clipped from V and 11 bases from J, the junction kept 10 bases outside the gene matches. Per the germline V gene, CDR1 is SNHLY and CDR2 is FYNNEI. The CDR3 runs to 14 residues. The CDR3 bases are TGTGCCAGCAGTGAGCCCCCGGGACAGGGCTCGGCTTTCTTT. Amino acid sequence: CASSEPPGQGSAFF.